In its sample, the clone carrying this TCR beta chain was seen a few times. The sample comes from a study of spatial heterogeneity in lung cancer. V gave up 3 bases and J gave up 2 bases, with 16 bases separating them. Germline V lookup: CDR1 SGHRS, CDR2 YFSETQ. The CDR3 is made up of 16 amino acids. Time point defined: sample taken at primary tumor resection. One entry per CDR3 protein, called by TCRdb with MiXCR from the 5' RACE reads. The sample yields tens of thousands of distinct CDR3 sequences, 3% to 3.5% seen once. This chain joins TRBV5-1 and TRBJ2-3; D is ambiguous. The clonotype was recovered from a female donor with early-stage non-small cell lung cancer. Sequencing was performed on PBMCs, taken at surgery. The CDR3 nucleotides read TGCGCCAGCAGCTATAGTTCTGGCGGAAACACAGATACGCAGTATTTT. Translating gives CASSYSSGGNTDTQYF. Full variable domain (remainder filled in from reference TRBV5-1 and TRBJ2-3): KAGVTQTPRYLIKTRGQQVTLSCSPISGHRSVSWYQQTPGQGLQFLFEYFSETQRNKGNFPGRFSGRQFSNSRSEMNVSTLELGDSALYLCASSYSSGGNTDTQYFGPGTRLTVL.